This T cell receptor beta chain derives from a study of cytomegalovirus exposure and HLA in healthy donors. As for the study in general: Earlier results showed roughly 120 million unique TCR beta sequences derived from approximately 170 million T cells.

Regarding donors, all were healthy bone marrow donors. This PCR relied on a set of 60 Vbeta primers and 13 Jbeta primers. The assay was immunoSEQ multiplex PCR, and TCRdb's table has in-frame clones only and misses some. The table lists approximately 130,000 clones, 75% of them singletons. This clone was counted once. As yet, its antigen is unknown. Distinct nucleotide sequences in the sample also encode this CDR3. Findings of the study overall: Three CMV-associated chains proved CMV antigen-specific in vitro. Earlier results showed most TCR beta V segments being productive about 90% or about 30% of the time.

Sequenced: PBMCs. This receptor was obtained from a man aged 30-40 years in good health and CMV-seronegative.

CDR3 in DNA: TGCGCCAGCAGCCAAGGTCTCTTAAGTCGGCTAGCGGGAGGTGAGCAGTTCTTC. Protein product: CASSQGLLSRLAGGEQFF. This chain uses TRBV4-1 with TRBJ2-1, with 11 positions matching TRBD2. The V segment lost 1 base and the J segment 9 bases; nucleotides outside the gene matches: 14. Germline V lookup: CDR1 MGHRA, CDR2 YSYEKL. The CDR3 sequence is 18 residues long.